The table lists the clone carrying this T cell receptor beta chain with a count of one. Antigen unknown. This entry comes from a study of cytomegalovirus exposure and HLA in healthy donors. Broader study findings: The TCR clusters that emerged in the first cohort tended, a later analysis found, to co-occur in the 120 or so validation repertoires.

CDR3 length: 16 residues. Germline V gene lookup returns CDR1 SGHTA and CDR2 FQGNSA. V lost 3 bases, J lost 4 bases, and 11 bases stayed unmatched. Generated by immunoSEQ multiplex PCR, the TCRdb table keeps only in-frame clones and is missing some. The table has 68,000 or so clones, approximately 91% seen once. Sequencing was carried out using PBMCs. The rearrangement links TRBV7-2 to TRBJ1-2; 7 nucleotides line up with TRBD1. The clonotype was recovered from a man between 18 and 29 years old in good health and CMV-seronegative. The CDR3 spells CASSLGSGGEGYGYTF. CDR3 coding DNA: TGTGCCAGCAGCTTGGGGTCAGGGGGTGAGGGCTATGGCTACACCTTC.